Listed below are T cell receptor beta chains from one sample, sequenced in a study of cytomegalovirus exposure and HLA in healthy donors. Sequencing was performed with immunoSEQ multiplex PCR; in TCRdb, only in-frame clones are kept and a portion is missing. The sample lists around 130,000 clones, almost 85% occurring once. Sequencing was carried out using PBMCs. These receptors all stem from a boy aged 2 to 10 in good health and CMV-seronegative. CDR3s include the opening cysteine and the closing phenylalanine or tryptophan. A D gene is named only where the DNA matches it firmly. Some rows mark clone size as missing; the rest say once, few, many or name a class of expanded clone.

abundance,d_gene,v_gene,j_gene,CDR3aa,CDR3nt
few,TRBD1,TRBV6-6,TRBJ1-1,CASSYTRDRGFEAFF,TGTGCCAGCAGTTACACCCGGGACAGGGGGTTCGAAGCTTTCTTT
few,TRBD1,TRBV27,TRBJ1-2,CASSPHRDSYGYTF,TGTGCCAGCAGTCCACACCGGGACAGCTATGGCTACACCTTC
NA,NA,TRBV7-9,TRBJ1-1,CSSSLVGGEGEAFF,TGTTCCAGCAGCTTAGTCGGGGGGGAGGGTGAAGCTTTCTTT
NA,TRBD2,TRBV10-1,TRBJ2-3,CASSEFTGTRMTQYF,TGCGCCAGCAGTGAGTTCACGGGGACTAGAATGACGCAGTATTTT
NA,TRBD1,TRBV19,TRBJ2-3,CASSISVRTGSTDTQYF,TGTGCCAGTAGTATATCGGTCAGGACAGGGAGCACAGATACGCAGTATTTT
NA,TRBD1,TRBV19,TRBJ2-3,CASSDSILRTGVTTDTQYF,TGTGCCAGTAGCGACAGTATACTTAGGACAGGGGTCACCACAGATACGCAGTATTTT
NA,NA,TRBV7-2,TRBJ2-3,CASSLAPGLTDTQYF,TGTGCCAGCAGCTTAGCGCCTGGCCTCACAGATACGCAGTATTTT
NA,NA,TRBV9,TRBJ1-5,CASSVEAGNQPQHF,TGTGCCAGCAGCGTAGAGGCCGGGAATCAGCCCCAGCATTTT
NA,NA,TRBV29-1,TRBJ1-1,CSVGGKAFF,TGCAGCGTTGGAGGGAAGGCTTTCTTT
once,NA,TRBV7-9,TRBJ2-1,CASSLGAERREQFF,TGTGCCAGCAGCTTAGGCGCGGAGCGGAGGGAGCAGTTCTTC
NA,TRBD2,TRBV4-2,TRBJ2-2,CASSQPPGGPNTGELFF,TGTGCCAGCAGCCAACCCCCGGGGGGGCCTAACACCGGGGAGCTGTTTTTT
NA,TRBD2,TRBV11-2,TRBJ2-1,CASNLPSLTSGNSYNEQFF,TGTGCCAGCAACCTTCCCTCCCTGACTAGCGGAAACTCCTACAATGAGCAGTTCTTC
NA,NA,TRBV7-9,TRBJ2-7,CASSPRTVYGPYEQYF,TGTGCCAGCAGCCCCCGGACAGTGTATGGGCCCTACGAGCAGTACTTC
NA,TRBD1,TRBV19,TRBJ2-3,CASSLGGADTQYF,TGTGCCAGTAGTTTAGGGGGCGCAGATACGCAGTATTTT
NA,NA,TRBV18,TRBJ1-2,CASSPERGGGYTF,TGTGCCAGCTCACCGGAACGAGGGGGTGGCTACACCTTC
NA,TRBD2,TRBV4-2,TRBJ2-3,CASSQLAGGGVDTQYF,TGTGCCAGCAGCCAGCTAGCGGGGGGCGGGGTAGATACGCAGTATTTT
NA,TRBD1,TRBV19,TRBJ2-1,CASSSGGTGGVQQFF,TGTGCCAGTAGTTCAGGAGGGACAGGGGGCGTCCAGCAGTTCTTC
NA,NA,TRBV29-1,TRBJ2-2,CSVEDLRGSVGELFF,TGCAGCGTTGAAGATCTAAGGGGGTCCGTCGGGGAGCTGTTTTTT
NA,NA,TRBV28,TRBJ2-5,CASSLPVQETQYF,TGTGCCAGCAGTTTACCCGTTCAAGAGACCCAGTACTTC
NA,TRBD2,TRBV5-1,TRBJ2-1,CASSPGPSGDSYNEQFF,TGCGCCAGCAGCCCCGGACCTAGCGGGGACTCCTACAATGAGCAGTTCTTC
NA,TRBD2,TRBV5-4,TRBJ2-7,CASSSYTSEGTYEQYF,TGTGCCAGCAGCTCTTATACTAGCGAGGGTACCTACGAGCAGTACTTC
NA,TRBD1,TRBV5-6,TRBJ1-1,CASSLDRVTEAFF,TGTGCCAGCAGCTTAGACAGGGTCACTGAAGCTTTCTTT
NA,NA,TRBV7-2,TRBJ1-5,CASSVGRGWGNQPQHF,TGTGCCAGCAGCGTGGGGAGGGGATGGGGCAATCAGCCCCAGCATTTT
NA,NA,TRBV11-3,TRBJ2-1,CASSLSGDSYNEQFF,TGTGCCAGCAGCTTATCCGGAGACTCCTACAATGAGCAGTTCTTC
NA,NA,TRBV27,TRBJ1-5,CASSRGGFNQPQHF,TGTGCCAGCAGCCGGGGGGGGTTCAATCAGCCCCAGCATTTT
NA,NA,TRBV6-5,TRBJ1-1,CASSYTQGGGNTEAFF,TGTGCCAGCAGTTACACCCAAGGGGGGGGAAACACTGAAGCTTTCTTT